Following are 20 T cell receptor beta chains from one sample sequenced in a study of shared clonotypes between healthy human individuals. Clones were read by immunoSEQ multiplex PCR, and TCRdb kept only the in-frame ones, dropping some. The table includes about 2.3 million clones, more than 80% detected once. The sample consisted of naive CD4+ T cells from PBMCs. The subset: CD45RA+ positively selected. These receptors all come from a man between 18 and 35 years old in good health. Some clones in this sample may be carry-over from other donors' samples.

This chain links TRBV28 with TRBJ2-4, with D uncertain. Looked up from germline, CDR1 is MDHEN and CDR2 is SYDVKM. The V gene lost 5 bases and the J gene lost 7 bases, with 12 bases spanning the gap. The CDR3 length is 13 residues. The CDR3 loop is CASSRPPINIQYF. In DNA form, the CDR3 reads TGTGCCAGCAGTCGCCCGCCAATCAACATTCAGTACTTC.

The V gene is TRBV28, the J gene TRBJ1-1, with D tentatively TRBD1 (5 bases). With 6 bases removed from V and 7 bases from J, the gap between germline ends came to 15 bases. The CDR3 runs 13 residues. Germline V lookup: CDR1 MDHEN, CDR2 SYDVKM. The CDR3 protein is CASRIAQANEAFF. The CDR3 DNA follows: TGTGCCAGCAGGATAGCACAGGCGAATGAAGCTTTCTTT.

The rearrangement joins TRBV11-2 to TRBJ2-2; 7 nucleotides align to TRBD2. CDR3 length: 16 amino acids. CDR1 is SGHAT and CDR2 is FQNNGV in the germline V gene. V lost 5 bases, J lost 1 base, and 7 bases stayed unmatched. CDR3 protein: CASSQRTRENTGELFF. DNA for the CDR3: TGTGCCAGCAGCCAACGGACTAGGGAGAACACCGGGGAGCTGTTTTTT.

The rearrangement uses TRBV7-3 and TRBJ2-2, with 8 bases that match TRBD1. J lost 5 bases, V lost 5 bases, and 4 bases had no gene match. Germline values: CDR1 SGHTA, CDR2 FQGTGA. The CDR3 has 14 residues. The CDR3 DNA follows: TGTGCCAGCAGCGCCCAGGGGGCGACCGGGGAGCTGTTTTTT. Its translation: CASSAQGATGELFF.

The genes are TRBV5-4 and TRBJ2-1, with 11 bases that match TRBD1. The V segment lost 4 bases and the J segment 8 bases; nucleotides outside the gene matches: 8. CDR3 size: 15 residues. Germline V gene lookup returns CDR1 SGHNT and CDR2 YYREEE (reference sequence). The CDR3 DNA is TGTGCCAGCAGCCTTAAACCGGGACAGGGGGATGAGCAGTTCTTC. The encoded protein is CASSLKPGQGDEQFF.

This rearrangement joins TRBV10-2 to TRBJ2-1; no clear D gene. Per the germline V gene, CDR1 is WSHSY and CDR2 is SAAADI. This CDR3 contains 13 residues. Trimming took 9 bases from V and 5 from J, leaving 14 bases between them. The CDR3 coding sequence is TGCGCCAGTGCAGTTCAGGTCAACAATGAGCAGTTCTTC. This encodes CASAVQVNNEQFF.

The V and J genes are TRBV11-2 and TRBJ2-7; the match to TRBD2 covers 10 bases. Germline CDR1 SGHAT, CDR2 FQNNGV. The CDR3 is 16 amino acids. Losses at the gene ends were 5 bases for V and 6 bases for J; bases not matched to a gene: 13. The CDR3 DNA reads as TGTGCCAGCAGCAGGAATCCCGGGACTAGCGCTACCGAGCAGTACTTC. Protein sequence: CASSRNPGTSATEQYF.

Comments on this clone: Other DNA sequences in this specimen translate into the identical CDR3. V gene TRBV7-9 combines with J gene TRBJ1-3; D gene ambiguous. With 5 bases removed from V and 0 bases from J, the gap between germline ends came to 8 bases. CDR3 length: 14 residues. Germline V lookup: CDR1 SEHNR, CDR2 FQNEAQ (reference sequence). CDR3 sequence (DNA): TGTGCCAGCAGCCCTACAAGCTCTGGAAACACCATATATTTT. It yields the protein CASSPTSSGNTIYF. Full variable domain (remainder filled in from reference TRBV7-9 and TRBJ1-3): DTGVSQNPRHKITKRGQNVTFRCDPISEHNRLYWYRQTLGQGPEFLTYFQNEAQLEKSRLLSDRFSAERPKGSFSTLEIQRTEQGDSAMYLCASSPTSSGNTIYFGEGSWLTVV.

The V and J genes are TRBV2 and TRBJ1-5; weak D call: TRBD1 (5 bases). Trimming stripped 7 bases from V and 3 bases from J, with 16 bases between. The CDR3 length is 15 residues. In germline, CDR1 is SNHLY, CDR2 FYNNEI. CDR3 coding DNA: TGTGCCAGCACCCTGGACACGAGCTTCAATCAGCCCCAGCATTTT. It codes for CASTLDTSFNQPQHF.

This clone came up once. The junction departs from the called germline gene at one end, perhaps through a read error. This chain links TRBV28 with TRBJ2-2; D gene ambiguous. CDR3 size: 13 residues. Germline-derived CDR1 and CDR2 are MDHEN and SYDVKM. CDR3 sequence reads: CASSPYYTGEPFF. DNA of the CDR3: TGTGCCAGCAGTCCGTACTACACCGGCGAGCCGTTTTTT.

The rearrangement joins TRBV7-3 to TRBJ2-5; no clear D. V lost 0 bases, J lost 4 bases, and 6 bases lay in between. Germline V gene data show CDR1 as SGHTA and CDR2 as FQGTGA. The CDR3 runs to 13 residues. CDR3 amino acids: CASSLTFLETQYF. CDR3 coding DNA: TGTGCCAGCAGCTTAACGTTTTTAGAGACCCAGTACTTC. Complete variable domain (other parts from reference TRBV7-3 and TRBJ2-5): GAGVSQTPSNKVTEKGKYVELRCDPISGHTALYWYRQSLGQGPEFLIYFQGTGAADDSGLPNDRFFAVRPEGSVSTLKIQRTERGDSAVYLCASSLTFLETQYFGPGTRLLVL.

This clone occurred once. The rearrangement links TRBV5-1 to TRBJ2-2; 8 positions match TRBD2. The CDR3 runs 15 residues. J was trimmed by 7 bases and V by 0 bases; bases with no gene match: 5. Germline V CDR1 and CDR2: SGHRS, YFSETQ. The CDR3 coding sequence is TGCGCCAGCAGCTTGGGAGCCGGGACTAGCGGGGAGCTGTTTTTT. Translating gives CASSLGAGTSGELFF.

This clone was observed a single time. V is TRBV5-1 and J is TRBJ2-3; TRBD2 is a possible D gene (6 bases). This CDR3 is built from 16 residues. From germline, CDR1 is SGHRS and CDR2 YFSETQ. V shed 4 bases and J shed 3 bases, with 18 bases lying between them. The CDR3 nucleotides are TGCGCCAGCAGCGGGCAGGGAGGTTCGGTGACAGATACGCAGTATTTT. Encoded protein: CASSGQGGSVTDTQYF.

The genes are TRBV6-1 and TRBJ2-1; 9 bases fit TRBD2. This CDR3 has 15 amino acids. V lost 3 bases, J lost 7 bases, and 7 bases stayed unmatched. Germline CDR1 MNHNS, CDR2 SASEGT. CDR3 region: CASSDLAGRVNEQFF. The CDR3 DNA follows: TGTGCCAGCAGTGACCTAGCGGGAAGGGTAAATGAGCAGTTCTTC.

The chain uses TRBV5-6 and TRBJ1-1; no definite D call. Germline values: CDR1 SGHDT, CDR2 YYEEEE. Trimming stripped 0 bases from V and 5 bases from J, with 11 bases between. This CDR3 has 14 residues. The CDR3 sequence is CASSLEGLDTEAFF. In DNA form, the CDR3 reads TGTGCCAGCAGCTTGGAGGGCTTGGATACTGAAGCTTTCTTT. The full variable domain, with the rest looked up from reference TRBV5-6 and TRBJ1-1, is DAGVTQSPTHLIKTRGQQVTLRCSPKSGHDTVSWYQQALGQGPQFIFQYYEEEERQRGNFPDRFSGHQFPNYSSELNVNALLLGDSALYLCASSLEGLDTEAFFGQGTRLTVV.

CDR3 residues: CASSRGVAVQETQYF. The CDR3 bases are TGTGCCAGCTCACGAGGCGTGGCGGTCCAAGAGACCCAGTACTTC. The chain has TRBV18 and TRBJ2-5; the D is unclear. CDR3 length: 15 residues. Per the germline V gene, CDR1 is KGHSH and CDR2 is LQKENI. V was trimmed by 4 bases and J by 1 base, leaving 13 bases between them.

The rearrangement joins TRBV6-5 to TRBJ1-1; D uncertain. Trimming took off 8 bases at V and 2 bases at J, with 9 bases between the two ends. Germline V gene data show CDR1 as MNHEY and CDR2 as SVGAGI. CDR3 size: 12 residues. This CDR3 reads CASYRINTEAFF. CDR3 coding DNA: TGTGCCAGCTACCGTATCAACACTGAAGCTTTCTTT.

This clone is a singleton in its sample. The genes are TRBV30 and TRBJ1-1; D is possibly TRBD1 (5 bases). Per the germline V gene, CDR1 is GTSNPN and CDR2 is SVGIG (reference sequence). The CDR3 consists of 9 residues. V dropped 8 bases and J dropped 11 bases, with 12 bases sitting between them. CDR3: CAVGPRAFF. In DNA form, the CDR3 reads TGTGCCGTGGGGCCTCGGGCTTTCTTT.

This clone occurred once. The rearrangement links TRBV30 to TRBJ2-2, with 7 bases identical to TRBD1. The CDR3 totals 14 residues. J lost 5 bases, V lost 4 bases, and 7 bases had no gene match. Germline V lookup: CDR1 GTSNPN, CDR2 SVGIG (reference sequence). The CDR3 DNA reads TGTGCCTGGACCCTGGGACAGTTAACCGGGGAGCTGTTTTTT. Translating gives CAWTLGQLTGELFF.

The sample holds a few counts of this clone. The chain carries TRBV20-1 and TRBJ1-2; D is undetermined. Germline CDR1 DFQATT, CDR2 SNEGSKA (reference sequence). The CDR3 runs to 10 residues. V was clipped by 0 bases and J by 4 bases, with 0 bases between them. The CDR3 DNA reads as TGCAGTGCTAGAGACTATGGCTACACCTTC. It codes for CSARDYGYTF.